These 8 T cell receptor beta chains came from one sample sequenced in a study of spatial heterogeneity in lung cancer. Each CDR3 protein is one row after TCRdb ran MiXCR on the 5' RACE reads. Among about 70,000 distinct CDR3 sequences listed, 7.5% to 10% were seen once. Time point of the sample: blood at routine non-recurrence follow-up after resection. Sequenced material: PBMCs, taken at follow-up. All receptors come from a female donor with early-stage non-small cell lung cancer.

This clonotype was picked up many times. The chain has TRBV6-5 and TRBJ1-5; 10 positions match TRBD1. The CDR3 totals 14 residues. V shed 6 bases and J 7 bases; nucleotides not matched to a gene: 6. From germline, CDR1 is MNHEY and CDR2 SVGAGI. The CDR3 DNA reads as TGTGCCAGCAGGTGGACAGGGGGAGGCCAGCCCCAGCATTTT. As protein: CASRWTGGGQPQHF.

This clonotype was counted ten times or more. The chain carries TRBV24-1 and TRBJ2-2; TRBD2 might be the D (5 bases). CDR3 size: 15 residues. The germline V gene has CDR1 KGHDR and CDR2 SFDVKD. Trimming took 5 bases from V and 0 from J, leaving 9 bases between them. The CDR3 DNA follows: TGTGCCACCAGTGGGCTAGCCCCGAACACCGGGGAGCTGTTTTTT. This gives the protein CATSGLAPNTGELFF.

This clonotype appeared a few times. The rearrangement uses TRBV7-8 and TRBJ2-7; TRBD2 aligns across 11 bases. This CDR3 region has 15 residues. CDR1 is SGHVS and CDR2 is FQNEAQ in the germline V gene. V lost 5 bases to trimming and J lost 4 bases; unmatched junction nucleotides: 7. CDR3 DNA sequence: TGTGCCAGCAGCCAAGTAGCGGGAGGGCCTTACGAGCAGTACTTC. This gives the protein CASSQVAGGPYEQYF.

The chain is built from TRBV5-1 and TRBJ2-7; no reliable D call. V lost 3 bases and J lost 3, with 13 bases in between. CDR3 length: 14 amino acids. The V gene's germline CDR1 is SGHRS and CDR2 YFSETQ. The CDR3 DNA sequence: TGCGCCAGCAGCTCGGTACAGACCCACTACGAGCAGTACTTC. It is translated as CASSSVQTHYEQYF. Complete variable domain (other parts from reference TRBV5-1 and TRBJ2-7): KAGVTQTPRYLIKTRGQQVTLSCSPISGHRSVSWYQQTPGQGLQFLFEYFSETQRNKGNFPGRFSGRQFSNSRSEMNVSTLELGDSALYLCASSSVQTHYEQYFGPGTRLTVT.

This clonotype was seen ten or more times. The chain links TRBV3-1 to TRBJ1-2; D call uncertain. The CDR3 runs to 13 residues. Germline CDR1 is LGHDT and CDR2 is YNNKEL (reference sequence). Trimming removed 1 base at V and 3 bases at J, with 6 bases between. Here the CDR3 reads CASSQGSHYGYTF. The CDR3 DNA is TGTGCCAGCAGCCAAGGGTCGCACTATGGCTACACCTTC.

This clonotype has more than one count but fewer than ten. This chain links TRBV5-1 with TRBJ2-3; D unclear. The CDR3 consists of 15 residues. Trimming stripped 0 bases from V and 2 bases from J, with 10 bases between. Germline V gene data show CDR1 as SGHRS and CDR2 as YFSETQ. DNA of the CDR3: TGCGCCAGCAGCTTGGGACAATTACTCACAGATACGCAGTATTTT. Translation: CASSLGQLLTDTQYF.

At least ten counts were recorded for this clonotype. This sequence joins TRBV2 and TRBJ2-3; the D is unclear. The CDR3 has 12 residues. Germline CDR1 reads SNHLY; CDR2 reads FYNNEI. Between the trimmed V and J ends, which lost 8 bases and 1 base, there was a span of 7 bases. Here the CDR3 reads CASRTGTDTQYF. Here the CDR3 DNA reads TGTGCCAGCCGGACGGGCACAGATACGCAGTATTTT.

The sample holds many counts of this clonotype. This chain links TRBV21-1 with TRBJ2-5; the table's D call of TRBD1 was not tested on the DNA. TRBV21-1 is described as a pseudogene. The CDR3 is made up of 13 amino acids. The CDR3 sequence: CASSSQGAKTQYF. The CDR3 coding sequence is TGTGCCAGCAGCAGCCAGGGGGCGAAGACCCAGTACTTC.